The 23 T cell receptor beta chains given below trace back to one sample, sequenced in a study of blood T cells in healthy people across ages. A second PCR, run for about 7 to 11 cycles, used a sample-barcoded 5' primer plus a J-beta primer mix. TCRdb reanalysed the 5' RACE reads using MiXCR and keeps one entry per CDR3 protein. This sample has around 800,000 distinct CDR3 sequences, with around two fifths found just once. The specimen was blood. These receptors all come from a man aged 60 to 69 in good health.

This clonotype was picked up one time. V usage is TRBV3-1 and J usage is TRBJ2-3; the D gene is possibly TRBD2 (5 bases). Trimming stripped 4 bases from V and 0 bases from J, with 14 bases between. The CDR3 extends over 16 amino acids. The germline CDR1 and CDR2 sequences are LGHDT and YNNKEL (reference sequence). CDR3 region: CASSPGSDSSTDTQYF. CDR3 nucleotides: TGTGCCAGCAGCCCGGGGTCCGATTCTAGCACAGATACGCAGTATTTT.

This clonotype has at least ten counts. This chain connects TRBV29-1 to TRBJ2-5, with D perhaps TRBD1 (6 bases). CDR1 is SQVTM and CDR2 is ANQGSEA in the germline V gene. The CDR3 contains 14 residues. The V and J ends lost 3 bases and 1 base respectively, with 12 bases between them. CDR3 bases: TGCAGCGTTGAGTTTGGACAGATCCAAGAGACCCAGTACTTC. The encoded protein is CSVEFGQIQETQYF. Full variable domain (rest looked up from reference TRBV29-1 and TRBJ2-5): SAVISQKPSRDICQRGTSLTIQCQVDSQVTMMFWYRQQPGQSLTLIATANQGSEATYESGFVIDKFPISRPNLTFSTLTVSNMSPEDSSIYLCSVEFGQIQETQYFGPGTRLLVL.

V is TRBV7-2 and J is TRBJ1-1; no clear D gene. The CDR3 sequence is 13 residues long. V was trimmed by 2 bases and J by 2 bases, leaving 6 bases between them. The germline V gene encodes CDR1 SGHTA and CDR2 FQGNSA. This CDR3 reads CASSLLYNTEAFF. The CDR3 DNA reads TGTGCCAGCAGCTTATTGTATAACACTGAAGCTTTCTTT.

Here the CDR3 DNA reads TGTGCCAGCAGACCGGACGGGATGAACACTGAAGCTTTCTTT. As protein: CASRPDGMNTEAFF. V usage is TRBV7-9 and J usage is TRBJ1-1; D gene uncertain. V was clipped by 6 bases and J by 0 bases, with 11 bases between them. This CDR3 is 14 amino acids long. Germline V gene lookup returns CDR1 SEHNR and CDR2 FQNEAQ (reference sequence).

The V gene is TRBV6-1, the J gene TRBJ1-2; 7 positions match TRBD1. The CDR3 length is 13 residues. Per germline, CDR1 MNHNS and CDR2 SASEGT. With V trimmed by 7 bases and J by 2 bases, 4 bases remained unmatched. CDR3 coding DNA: TGTGCCAGCAAGGAGGGGGCGAACTATGGCTACACCTTC. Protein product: CASKEGANYGYTF.

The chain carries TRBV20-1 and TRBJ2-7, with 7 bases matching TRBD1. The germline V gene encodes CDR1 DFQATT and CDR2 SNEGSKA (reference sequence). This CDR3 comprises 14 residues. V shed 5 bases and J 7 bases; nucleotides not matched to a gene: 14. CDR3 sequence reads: CSALKQGYSDEQYF. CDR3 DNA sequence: TGCAGTGCTCTTAAACAGGGGTACTCGGATGAGCAGTACTTC.

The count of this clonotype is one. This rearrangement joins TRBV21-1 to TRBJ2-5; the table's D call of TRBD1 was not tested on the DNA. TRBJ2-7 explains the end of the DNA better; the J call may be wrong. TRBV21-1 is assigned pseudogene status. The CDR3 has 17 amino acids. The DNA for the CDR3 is TGTGCCAGCAGCAAAGAAGTGGGACAGGGACCCTTCTACGAGCAGTACTTC. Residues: CASSKEVGQGPFYEQYF.

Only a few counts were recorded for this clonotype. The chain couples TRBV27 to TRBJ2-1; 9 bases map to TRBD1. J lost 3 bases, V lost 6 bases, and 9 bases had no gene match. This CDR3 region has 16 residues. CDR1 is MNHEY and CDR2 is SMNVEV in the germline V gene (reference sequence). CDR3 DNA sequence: TGTGCCAGCAGCCCGCTGGGACAGGGACTCTACAATGAGCAGTTCTTC. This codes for CASSPLGQGLYNEQFF.

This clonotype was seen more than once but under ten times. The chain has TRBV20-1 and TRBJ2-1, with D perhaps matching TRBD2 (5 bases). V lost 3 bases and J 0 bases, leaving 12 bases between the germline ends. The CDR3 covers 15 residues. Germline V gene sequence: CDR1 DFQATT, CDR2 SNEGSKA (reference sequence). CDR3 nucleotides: TGCAGTGCTAGGAGGACTGCGAGCTCCTACAATGAGCAGTTCTTC. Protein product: CSARRTASSYNEQFF.

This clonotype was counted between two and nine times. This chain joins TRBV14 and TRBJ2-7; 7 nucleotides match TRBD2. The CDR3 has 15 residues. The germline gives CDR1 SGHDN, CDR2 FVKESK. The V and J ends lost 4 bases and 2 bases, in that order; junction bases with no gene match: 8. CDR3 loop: CASSRNRGGTYEQYF. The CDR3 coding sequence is TGTGCCAGCAGCCGGAATAGGGGAGGGACCTACGAGCAGTACTTC.

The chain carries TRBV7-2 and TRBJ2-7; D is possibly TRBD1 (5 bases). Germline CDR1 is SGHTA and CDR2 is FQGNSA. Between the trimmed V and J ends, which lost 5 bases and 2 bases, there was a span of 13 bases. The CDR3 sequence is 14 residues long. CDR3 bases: TGTGCCAGCAGCACAGGTGACAGCCCCTACGAGCAGTACTTC. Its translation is CASSTGDSPYEQYF.

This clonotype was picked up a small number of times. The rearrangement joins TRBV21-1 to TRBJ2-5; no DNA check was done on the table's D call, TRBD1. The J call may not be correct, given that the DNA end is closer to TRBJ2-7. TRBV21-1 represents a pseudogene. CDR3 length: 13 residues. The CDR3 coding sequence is TGTGCCAGCAGCAAAGACAGGGGTGACGAGCAGTACTTC. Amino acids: CASSKDRGDEQYF.

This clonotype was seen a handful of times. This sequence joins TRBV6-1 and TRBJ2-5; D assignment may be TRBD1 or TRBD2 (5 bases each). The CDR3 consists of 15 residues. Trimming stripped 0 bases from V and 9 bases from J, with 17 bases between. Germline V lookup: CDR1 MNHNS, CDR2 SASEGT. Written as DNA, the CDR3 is TGTGCCAGCAGTGAAGCAGGAACAGGAGGAAGGGCCCAGTACTTC. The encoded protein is CASSEAGTGGRAQYF.

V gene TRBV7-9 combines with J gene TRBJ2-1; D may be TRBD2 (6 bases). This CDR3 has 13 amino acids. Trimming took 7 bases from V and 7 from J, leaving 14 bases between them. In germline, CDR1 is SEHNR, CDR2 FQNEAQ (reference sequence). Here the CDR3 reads CASTHFGGNEQFF. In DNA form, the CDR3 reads TGTGCCAGCACCCACTTTGGGGGGAATGAGCAGTTCTTC.

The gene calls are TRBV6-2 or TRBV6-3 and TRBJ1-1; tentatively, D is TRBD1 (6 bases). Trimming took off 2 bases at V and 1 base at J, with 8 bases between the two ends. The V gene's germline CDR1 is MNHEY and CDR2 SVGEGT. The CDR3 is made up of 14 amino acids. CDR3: CASSYGGRNTEAFF. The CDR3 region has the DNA TGTGCCAGCAGTTACGGGGGCAGGAACACTGAAGCTTTCTTT.

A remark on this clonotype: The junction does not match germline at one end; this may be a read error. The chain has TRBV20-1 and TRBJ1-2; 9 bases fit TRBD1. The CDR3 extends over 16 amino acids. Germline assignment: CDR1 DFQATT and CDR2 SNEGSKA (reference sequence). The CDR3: CSAGGASGQGNYGYTF. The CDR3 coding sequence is TGCAGTGCTGGGGGAGCCTCGGGACAGGGTAACTATGGTTACACCTTC.

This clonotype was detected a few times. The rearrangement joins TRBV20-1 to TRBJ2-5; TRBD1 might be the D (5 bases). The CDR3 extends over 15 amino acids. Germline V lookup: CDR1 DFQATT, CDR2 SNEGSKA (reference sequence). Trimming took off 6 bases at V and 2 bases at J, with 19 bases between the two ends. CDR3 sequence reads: CSADREMDIQETQYF. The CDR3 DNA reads TGCAGTGCCGACCGAGAGATGGACATACAAGAGACCCAGTACTTC.

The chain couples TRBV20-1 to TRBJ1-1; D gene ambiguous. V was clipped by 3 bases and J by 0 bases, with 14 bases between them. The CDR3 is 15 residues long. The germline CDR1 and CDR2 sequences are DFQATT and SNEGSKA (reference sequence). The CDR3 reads CSASPPQSMNTEAFF. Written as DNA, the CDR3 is TGCAGTGCTAGCCCCCCACAGTCCATGAACACTGAAGCTTTCTTT.

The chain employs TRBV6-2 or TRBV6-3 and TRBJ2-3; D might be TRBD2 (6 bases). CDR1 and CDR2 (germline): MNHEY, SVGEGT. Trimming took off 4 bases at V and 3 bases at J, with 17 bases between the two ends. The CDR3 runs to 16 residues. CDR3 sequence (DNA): TGTGCCAGCAGTTGGGAGAGGGGTGCGGGAACAGATACGCAGTATTTT. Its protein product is CASSWERGAGTDTQYF.

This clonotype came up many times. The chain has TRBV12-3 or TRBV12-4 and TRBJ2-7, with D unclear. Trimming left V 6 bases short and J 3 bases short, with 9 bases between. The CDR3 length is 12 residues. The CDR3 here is CASSSGGYEQYF. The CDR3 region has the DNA TGTGCCAGCAGCTCTGGCGGCTACGAGCAGTACTTC.

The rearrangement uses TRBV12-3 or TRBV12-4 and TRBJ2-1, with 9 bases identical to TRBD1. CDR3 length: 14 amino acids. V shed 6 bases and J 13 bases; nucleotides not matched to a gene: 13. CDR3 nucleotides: TGTGCCAGCAGGCCGGGACAGGGAATCGTGACCCAGTTCTTC. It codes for CASRPGQGIVTQFF.

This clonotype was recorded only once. The DNA of the CDR3 is TGTGCCAGTCGGACAGGGGGCGATGGCTACACCTTC. Protein: CASRTGGDGYTF. This sequence joins TRBV6-2 or TRBV6-3 and TRBJ1-2; 11 bases match TRBD1. Germline V gene data show CDR1 as MNHEY and CDR2 as SVGEGT. CDR3 length: 12 amino acids. V was pared by 9 bases and J by 6 bases, with 3 bases of the junction left unmatched.

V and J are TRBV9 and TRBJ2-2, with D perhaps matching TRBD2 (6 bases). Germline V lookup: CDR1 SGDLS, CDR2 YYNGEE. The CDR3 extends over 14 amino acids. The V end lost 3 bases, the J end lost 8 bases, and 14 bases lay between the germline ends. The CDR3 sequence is CASSARSSAGELFF. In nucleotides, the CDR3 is TGTGCCAGCAGCGCCCGTTCTAGCGCGGGGGAGCTGTTTTTT.